This T cell receptor beta chain comes out of a study of T cell repertoires in cytomegalovirus infection (dated by TCRdb to between 2017 and 2020). At the level of the whole study: Because public TCR beta signatures pointed to carriage of CMV infection together with the matching HLA type, the HLA type of each donor mattered for the analysis.

Cut back by 5 bases and 3 bases, the V and J ends lie 17 bases apart. Reading from cysteine to phenylalanine, the CDR3 counts 16 amino acids. CDR3 DNA only is kept here, 48 bases in frame from base 1. From a lookup of the germline V gene, CDR1 and CDR2 are SGHAT and FQNNGV. The paper as a whole reports these results and caveats: In the ex vivo response, HLA-C-restricted CMV-specific TCR beta clonotypes were dominant, and in two of eight donors the single most frequent clonotype came from this HLA-C-restricted group. Carriers of CMV infection plus the relevant HLA type were discriminated by the cumulative frequency of public TCR beta family members in the study cohort and in an independent roughly 320-donor cohort.

Concerning this clonotype itself: Its antigen remains unidentified. Base qualities are not provided; no much larger clone lies one nucleotide away.

TCRdb names Illumina HiSeq 1500 as the instrument used. TCRdb itself trimmed the public reads at Q25 with fastp, ran MiXCR and retained productive beta chains. Each CDR3 protein gets just one entry, which takes the most common genes and DNA from the rows behind it. Within this sample are 80,000 to 130,000 distinct CDR3 sequences, with 23% of them counted one time only. The ten biggest clones cover roughly two fifths of the sample. This sequence was found in a human donor in good health (CMV status not recorded). Some clones in this sample may be carry-over from other donors' samples. The specimen sequenced was CD8+ T cells from PBMCs. The receptor chain draws on TRBV11-2 and TRBJ2-1; possibly the D gene is TRBD2, per 6 matching bases. CDR3 protein: CASSPSPGLRYNEQFF. The base sequence is TGTGCCAGCAGCCCCAGTCCGGGACTTCGCTACAATGAGCAGTTCTTC.